These T cell receptor beta chains were read from a single sample in a study of breast tumors, draining lymph nodes, adjacent tissues. MiXCR, run by TCRdb on the multiplex PCR reads, gives a single entry per CDR3 protein. Of 150,000 to 200,000 distinct CDR3 sequences in the sample, about 33% were seen once. Sequencing input: axillary lymph node tissue. The receptors derive from a female donor with breast cancer. Some clones in this sample may be carry-over from other donors' samples. Each CDR3 is given with its conserved first and last residue. The D gene is left open where the match is weak. Size tells how often a clone was seen (once, few, many) or the class of an expanded clone, and some rows leave it out.

size,J,V,D,CDR3,DNA
many,TRBJ2-7,TRBV11-2,.,CASSSPPARGSQYYEQYF,TGTGCCAGCAGCTCTCCCCCCGCAAGGGGTAGCCAGTACTACGAGCAGTACTTC
few,TRBJ2-6,TRBV18,TRBD1,CASSPQASGTDSSGANVLTF,TGTGCCAGCTCACCACAGGCGTCCGGGACAGATAGTTCTGGGGCCAACGTCCTGACTTTC
many,TRBJ1-2,TRBV19,.,CASSIRSNYGYTF,TGTGCCAGTAGTATCAGGTCTAACTATGGCTACACCTTC
many,TRBJ2-7,TRBV9,.,CASSVGGSQFYEQYF,TGTGCCAGCAGCGTAGGAGGGAGTCAATTTTACGAGCAGTACTTC
.,TRBJ2-3,TRBV10-3,TRBD2,CAISLTSGRFTDTQYF,TGTGCCATCAGCCTGACTAGCGGGAGGTTCACAGATACGCAGTATTTT
few,TRBJ2-1,TRBV28,.,CASSLSEVTTEQFF,TGTGCCAGCAGTTTGTCGGAGGTAACCACCGAGCAGTTCTTC
few,TRBJ1-1,TRBV5-5,TRBD1,CASRTGSPGLNTEAFF,TGTGCCAGCAGGACAGGGTCTCCTGGTTTGAACACTGAAGCTTTCTTT
many,TRBJ2-7,TRBV7-9,TRBD1,CASSHTGTGGYEQYF,TGTGCCAGCAGTCACACCGGGACAGGGGGCTACGAGCAGTACTTC
many,TRBJ2-1,TRBV5-8,.,CASSLVRMGLGHEQFF,TGTGCCAGCAGCTTAGTTCGGATGGGTTTGGGTCATGAGCAGTTCTTC
.,TRBJ2-5,TRBV5-6,.,CASSAPGPDQETQYF,TGTGCCAGCAGCGCCCCGGGACCGGACCAAGAGACCCAGTACTTC
.,TRBJ2-1,TRBV25-1,.,CASSASAHPGYEQFF,TGTGCCAGCAGCGCCTCGGCCCACCCTGGGTATGAGCAGTTCTTC
many,TRBJ2-3,TRBV5-6,TRBD2,CASSLVILAGEVGTDTQYF,TGTGCCAGCAGCTTGGTCATACTAGCGGGAGAGGTAGGCACAGATACGCAGTATTTT